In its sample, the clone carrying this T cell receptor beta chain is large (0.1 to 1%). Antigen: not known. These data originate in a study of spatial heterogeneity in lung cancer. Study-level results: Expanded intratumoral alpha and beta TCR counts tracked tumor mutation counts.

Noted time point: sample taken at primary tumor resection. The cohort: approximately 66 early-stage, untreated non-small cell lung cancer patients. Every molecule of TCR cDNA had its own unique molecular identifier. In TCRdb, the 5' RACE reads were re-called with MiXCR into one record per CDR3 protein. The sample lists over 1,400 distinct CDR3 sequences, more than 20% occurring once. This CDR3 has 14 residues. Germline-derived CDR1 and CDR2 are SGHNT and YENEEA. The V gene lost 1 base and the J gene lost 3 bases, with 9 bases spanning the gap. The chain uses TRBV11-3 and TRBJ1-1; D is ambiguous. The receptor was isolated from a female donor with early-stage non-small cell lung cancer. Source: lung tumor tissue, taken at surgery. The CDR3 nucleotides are TGTGCCAGCAGCTTAGTGGGGTTACACACTGAAGCTTTCTTT. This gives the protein CASSLVGLHTEAFF.